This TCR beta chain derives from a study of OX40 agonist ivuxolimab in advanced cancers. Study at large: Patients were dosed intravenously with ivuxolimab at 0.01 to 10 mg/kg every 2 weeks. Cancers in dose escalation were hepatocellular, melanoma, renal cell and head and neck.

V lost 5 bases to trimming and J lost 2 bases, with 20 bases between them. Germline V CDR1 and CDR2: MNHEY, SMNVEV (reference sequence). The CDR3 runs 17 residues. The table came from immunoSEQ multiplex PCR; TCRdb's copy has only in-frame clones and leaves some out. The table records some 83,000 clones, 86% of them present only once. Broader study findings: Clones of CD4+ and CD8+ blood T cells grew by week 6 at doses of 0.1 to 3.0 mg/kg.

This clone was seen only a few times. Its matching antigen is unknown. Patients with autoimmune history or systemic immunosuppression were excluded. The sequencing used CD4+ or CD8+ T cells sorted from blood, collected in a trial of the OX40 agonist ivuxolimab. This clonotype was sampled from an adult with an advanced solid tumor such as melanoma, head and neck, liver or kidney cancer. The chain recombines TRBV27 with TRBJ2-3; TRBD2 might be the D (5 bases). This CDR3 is CASSARGLAGVTDTQYF. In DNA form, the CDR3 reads TGTGCCAGCAGTGCCCGAGGTCTGGCGGGCGTCACAGATACGCAGTATTTT.